The next 30 T cell receptor beta chains were all read from a single sample in a study of blood T cell repertoires in COVID-19. Assay used: immunoSEQ multiplex PCR; TCRdb lists only in-frame clones, some missing. This table holds 120,000 to 150,000 clones, 84% found once. Specimen: PBMCs or T cells enriched from blood (not recorded which). These receptor sequences come from a woman in her 50s with acute COVID-19.

In its sample, this clone was seen a few times. This chain uses TRBV28 with TRBJ2-1; 11 bases align to TRBD2. V was pared by 6 bases and J by 4 bases, with 5 bases of the junction left unmatched. This CDR3 spans 15 amino acids. CDR1 MDHEN and CDR2 SYDVKM come from the germline V gene. The CDR3 region is CASRLSGGAYNEQFF. The DNA of the CDR3 is TGTGCCAGCAGACTTAGCGGGGGGGCTTACAATGAGCAGTTCTTC.

The V and J genes are TRBV18 and TRBJ1-1; 10 bases line up with TRBD1. Germline V gives CDR1 KGHSH, CDR2 LQKENI. The CDR3 consists of 17 residues. J lost 5 bases, V lost 1 base, and 10 bases had no gene match. CDR3 in amino acids: CASSPRRTGGSGTEAFF. The CDR3 region has the DNA TGTGCCAGCTCACCACGCCGGACAGGGGGAAGCGGTACTGAAGCTTTCTTT.

The sample holds a few counts of this clone. This sample includes further DNA sequences coding for the same CDR3. The V gene is TRBV5-1, the J gene TRBJ1-1; 8 nucleotides agree with TRBD1. The CDR3 has 15 residues. The trim removed 4 bases at V and 3 bases at J, leaving 8 bases unmatched. Germline V gives CDR1 SGHRS, CDR2 YFSETQ. The chain's CDR3 is CASSPQGAGDTEAFF. The CDR3 bases are TGCGCCAGCAGCCCCCAGGGGGCCGGGGACACTGAAGCTTTCTTT.

The rearrangement uses TRBV5-1 and TRBJ2-5; 11 bases align to TRBD2. Germline V gene sequence: CDR1 SGHRS, CDR2 YFSETQ. The CDR3 runs 16 residues. Trimming at V came to 4 bases and at J to 4 bases, leaving 9 bases not matched to a gene. CDR3 DNA sequence: TGCGCCAGCAGCCTGGGTTCCACTAGCGGGAGAGAGACCCAGTACTTC. Translation gives CASSLGSTSGRETQYF. Full variable domain (missing parts from reference TRBV5-1 and TRBJ2-5): KAGVTQTPRYLIKTRGQQVTLSCSPISGHRSVSWYQQTPGQGLQFLFEYFSETQRNKGNFPGRFSGRQFSNSRSEMNVSTLELGDSALYLCASSLGSTSGRETQYFGPGTRLLVL.

This clone appeared a few times. V is TRBV19 and J is TRBJ2-7, with TRBD1 matching over 10 bases. This CDR3 region has 16 residues. The junction had 9 bases not matched to a gene; V was cut back by 6 bases and J by 1 base. From germline, CDR1 is LNHDA and CDR2 SQIVND (reference sequence). The CDR3 is CASSRQGAIGSYEQYF. In nucleotides, the CDR3 is TGTGCCAGTAGCCGACAGGGGGCAATTGGATCCTACGAGCAGTACTTC.

The chain carries TRBV5-6 and TRBJ2-7; 8 bases map to TRBD1. V lost 4 bases to trimming and J lost 9 bases; unmatched junction nucleotides: 12. This CDR3 region has 14 residues. Germline lookup yields CDR1 SGHDT and CDR2 YYEEEE. CDR3 amino acids: CASSTQRQGARQYF. The CDR3 DNA sequence: TGTGCCAGCAGCACCCAACGCCAGGGGGCAAGGCAGTACTTC.

The gene calls are TRBV11-2 and TRBJ2-3; maybe TRBD1 (5 bases). The V gene lost 5 bases and the J gene lost 3 bases, with 12 bases spanning the gap. The CDR3 length is 14 residues. Germline loops: CDR1 SGHAT, CDR2 FQNNGV. DNA of the CDR3: TGTGCCAGCAGCCCCAGGGTAGGGACAGATACGCAGTATTTT. Protein: CASSPRVGTDTQYF.

The V gene is TRBV11-2, the J gene TRBJ2-5, with 7 bases lining up with TRBD1. Trimming cost V 4 bases and J 5 bases; bases outside gene matches: 4. This CDR3 is built from 13 residues. CDR1 and CDR2 from the germline V gene are SGHAT and FQNNGV. CDR3 loop: CASSSTGRETQYF. DNA for the CDR3: TGTGCCAGCAGCTCGACAGGGCGGGAGACCCAGTACTTC.

CDR3 sequence: CASSQFIARDTGGYTF. The CDR3 DNA follows: TGTGCCAGCAGCCAATTCATTGCCAGGGATACAGGTGGCTACACCTTC. This chain connects TRBV16 to TRBJ1-2, with a possible D match to TRBD1 (5 bases). This CDR3 has 16 amino acids. Deletions cut 1 base from V and 7 bases from J, with 19 bases between. Per germline, CDR1 KGHSY and CDR2 FQNENV. The complete variable domain, with remaining parts taken from reference TRBV16 and TRBJ1-2, reads GEEVAQTPKHLVRGEGQKAKLYCAPIKGHSYVFWYQQVLKNEFKFLISFQNENVFDETGMPKERFSAKCLPNSPCSLEIQATKLEDSAVYFCASSQFIARDTGGYTFGSGTRLTVV.

The gene calls are TRBV5-1 and TRBJ2-1, with TRBD2 matching 10 bases. The germline CDR1 and CDR2 sequences are SGHRS and YFSETQ. This CDR3 contains 15 residues. The V and J ends lost 7 bases and 9 bases, in that order; junction bases with no gene match: 13. This CDR3 is CASGRRAGGPGEQFF. CDR3 DNA: TGCGCCAGCGGAAGGAGAGCGGGAGGGCCAGGTGAGCAGTTCTTC.

This chain connects TRBV27 to TRBJ1-6; maybe TRBD1 (5 bases). Germline V CDR1 and CDR2: MNHEY, SMNVEV (reference sequence). This CDR3 is built from 16 residues. V gave up 2 bases and J gave up 9 bases, with 17 bases separating them. The CDR3, as DNA: TGTGCCAGCAGTTTAAGGGGCGGAGGGGCGGGTTCACCCCTCCACTTT. Protein sequence: CASSLRGGGAGSPLHF.

The chain joins TRBV19 to TRBJ2-1, with 9 bases matching TRBD2. V was clipped by 9 bases and J by 6 bases; unmatched bases: 6. The CDR3 spans 13 residues. The germline V gene encodes CDR1 LNHDA and CDR2 SQIVND (reference sequence). CDR3 amino acids: CASARGGFNEQFF. The CDR3 DNA follows: TGTGCCAGCGCGCGGGGGGGCTTCAATGAGCAGTTCTTC. Filled out from reference TRBV19 and TRBJ2-1, the complete variable domain reads DGGITQSPKYLFRKEGQNVTLSCEQNLNHDAMYWYRQDPGQGLRLIYYSQIVNDFQKGDIAEGYSVSREKKESFPLTVTSAQKNPTAFYLCASARGGFNEQFFGPGTRLTVL.

This clone was recorded a few times. CDR3 nucleotides: TGTGCCAGCAGCTTAGGGACAGGGGCATACGAGCAGTACTTC. Translation gives CASSLGTGAYEQYF. The J gene is TRBJ2-7, the V gene TRBV11-2; 9 nucleotides line up with TRBD1. The CDR3 covers 14 residues. From germline, CDR1 is SGHAT and CDR2 FQNNGV. The ends lost 1 base at V and 4 bases at J; junction bases unmatched: 2.

This chain links TRBV5-1 with TRBJ2-3, with TRBD1 identical over 10 bases. The V segment lost 6 bases and the J segment 4 bases; nucleotides outside the gene matches: 5. Germline V gene lookup returns CDR1 SGHRS and CDR2 YFSETQ. The CDR3 sequence is 14 residues long. This chain's CDR3 is CASKKDRGPDTQYF. The CDR3 DNA is TGCGCCAGCAAAAAAGACAGGGGGCCAGATACGCAGTATTTT.

There are a few counts of this clone. This rearrangement joins TRBV11-2 to TRBJ2-7; D remains unclear. The germline V gene has CDR1 SGHAT and CDR2 FQNNGV. Trimming shortened V by 0 bases and J by 7 bases, and 13 bases separated the two germline ends. The CDR3 loop spans 14 amino acids. This CDR3 reads CASSLDLPLREQYF. CDR3 nucleotides: TGTGCCAGCAGCTTAGATCTTCCATTACGGGAGCAGTACTTC.

The V call is TRBV3-1 (or the pseudogene TRBV3-2), the J call TRBJ1-5, with TRBD1 matching 11 bases. The CDR3 extends over 16 amino acids. Germline trimming cut 2 bases from V and 3 bases from J; bases unmatched to any gene: 3. The germline CDR1 and CDR2 sequences are LGHDT and YNNKEL (reference sequence). The CDR3 loop reads CASSQRTGGNNQPQHF. The CDR3, as DNA: TGTGCCAGCAGCCAACGGACAGGGGGCAACAATCAGCCCCAGCATTTT.

The chain uses TRBV4-2 and TRBJ2-7; TRBD2 matches 7 bases. The CDR3 totals 15 residues. Germline V lookup: CDR1 LGHNA, CDR2 YNFKEQ. V trimming: 2 bases; J trimming: 0 bases; junction bases outside the gene matches: 4. The CDR3 DNA reads as TGTGCCAGCAGCCAACCGACTAGCACCTCCTACGAGCAGTACTTC. Translating it yields CASSQPTSTSYEQYF.

The chain couples TRBV5-4 to TRBJ2-3; TRBD1 might be the D (6 bases). V lost 2 bases and J lost 3, with 16 bases in between. CDR1 is SGHNT and CDR2 is YYREEE in the germline V gene (reference sequence). The CDR3 has 16 residues. CDR3 in DNA: TGTGCCAGCAGCTTCCTCGGACAGCAAGGGACAGATACGCAGTATTTT. Translated: CASSFLGQQGTDTQYF.

This rearrangement joins TRBV7-2 to TRBJ2-3; weak D call: TRBD2 (5 bases). The CDR3 covers 13 residues. Germline CDR1 SGHTA, CDR2 FQGNSA. Between the trimmed V and J ends, which lost 6 bases and 3 bases, there was a span of 10 bases. In nucleotides, the CDR3 is TGTGCCAGCAGGACCACGGGGACAGATACGCAGTATTTT. This codes for CASRTTGTDTQYF. Using reference TRBV7-2 and TRBJ2-3 for the parts outside the CDR3, the full variable domain is GAGVSQSPSNKVTEKGKDVELRCDPISGHTALYWYRQSLGQGLEFLIYFQGNSAPDKSGLPSDRFSAERTGGSVSTLTIQRTQQEDSAVYLCASRTTGTDTQYFGPGTRLTVL.

The chain employs TRBV7-2 and TRBJ2-4; D not resolved. Trimming cost V 2 bases and J 7 bases, with 9 bases left between them. The CDR3 runs to 13 residues. CDR1 SGHTA and CDR2 FQGNSA come from the germline V gene. The CDR3 region is CASSLRIENIQYF. In DNA, the CDR3 is TGTGCCAGCAGCTTACGTATAGAGAACATTCAGTACTTC.

The chain recombines TRBV6-1 with TRBJ2-3; the D is unclear. CDR3 size: 14 residues. CDR1 and CDR2 (germline): MNHNS, SASEGT. Trimming took off 3 bases at V and 0 bases at J, with 7 bases between the two ends. The CDR3 protein is CASSEAPSTDTQYF. The CDR3 DNA sequence: TGTGCCAGCAGTGAGGCCCCGAGCACAGATACGCAGTATTTT.

The table lists this clone with a few counts. The rearrangement links TRBV30 to TRBJ1-4; possible D gene TRBD1, 6 bases. This CDR3 comprises 13 residues. The V and J ends lost 5 bases and 4 bases respectively, with 11 bases between them. The germline gives CDR1 GTSNPN, CDR2 SVGIG (reference sequence). The CDR3 DNA follows: TGTGCCTGGGGAGGACAGAATAATGAAAAACTGTTTTTT. This encodes CAWGGQNNEKLFF. Filled out from reference TRBV30 and TRBJ1-4, the complete variable domain reads SQTIHQWPATLVQPVGSPLSLECTVEGTSNPNLYWYRQAAGRGLQLLFYSVGIGQISSEVPQNLSASRPQDRQFILSSKKLLLSDSGFYLCAWGGQNNEKLFFGSGTQLSVL.

The V and J genes are TRBV30 and TRBJ2-1; D possibly corresponds to TRBD2 (5 bases). Deletions cut 1 base from V and 10 bases from J, with 8 bases between. CDR1 is GTSNPN and CDR2 is SVGIG in the germline V gene (reference sequence). This CDR3 has 11 residues. CDR3 bases: TGTGCCTGGAGTGGGAGGCGAGAGCAGTTCTTC. Its translation: CAWSGRREQFF.

The V call is TRBV3-1 (or the pseudogene TRBV3-2), the J call TRBJ1-2; perhaps TRBD1 as D (5 bases). The V end was cut by 3 bases, the J end by 0 bases, with 11 bases between. Per the germline V gene, CDR1 is LGHDT and CDR2 is YNNKEL (reference sequence). This CDR3 contains 15 residues. DNA for the CDR3: TGTGCCAGCAGCCAGAGACAGAATCCTAACTATGGCTACACCTTC. Translating gives CASSQRQNPNYGYTF.

In its sample, this clone was seen once. This sequence joins TRBV19 and TRBJ2-7; D may be TRBD2 (5 bases). Trimming stripped 7 bases from V and 0 bases from J, with 13 bases between. From germline, CDR1 is LNHDA and CDR2 SQIVND (reference sequence). The CDR3 is 14 residues long. For the CDR3, the DNA is TGTGCCAGTAAACCAAGTCGGGGCTCCTACGAGCAGTACTTC. This codes for CASKPSRGSYEQYF.

CDR3 coding DNA: TGTGCCAGCATGGGGACAGGGGGCCTTAACACTGAAGCTTTCTTT. Translating gives CASMGTGGLNTEAFF. The V gene is TRBV2, the J gene TRBJ1-1, with TRBD1 matching over 12 bases. The V and J ends lost 7 bases and 2 bases, in that order; junction bases with no gene match: 5. Germline CDR1 and CDR2: SNHLY and FYNNEI. The CDR3 totals 15 residues. Supplemented by reference TRBV2 and TRBJ1-1, the full variable domain reads EPEVTQTPSHQVTQMGQEVILRCVPISNHLYFYWYRQILGQKVEFLVSFYNNEISEKSEIFDDQFSVERPDGSNFTLKIRSTKLEDSAMYFCASMGTGGLNTEAFFGQGTRLTVV.

This clone was observed a few times. This chain connects TRBV27 to TRBJ2-7; a weak D match, TRBD2 (7 bases). The V end was cut by 4 bases, the J end by 2 bases, with 15 bases between. CDR3 length equals 15 residues. Per germline, CDR1 MNHEY and CDR2 SMNVEV (reference sequence). The CDR3 DNA follows: TGTGCCAGCAGTTCCGGGGGCGGGGGCACCTACGAGCAGTACTTC. Amino acids: CASSSGGGGTYEQYF.

This clone appeared a few times. This chain uses TRBV27 with TRBJ2-1; a weak D match, TRBD2 (7 bases). The germline V gene encodes CDR1 MNHEY and CDR2 SMNVEV (reference sequence). The CDR3 covers 12 residues. Deletions cut 0 bases from V and 15 bases from J, with 12 bases between. CDR3 loop: CASSLSGGALFF. For the CDR3, the DNA is TGTGCCAGCAGTTTATCGGGGGGGGCGTTGTTCTTC.

The chain combines TRBV27 with TRBJ2-1, with D possibly matching TRBD2 (5 bases). V was pared by 3 bases and J by 9 bases, with 15 bases between. The CDR3 runs to 14 residues. Germline V CDR1 and CDR2: MNHEY, SMNVEV (reference sequence). CDR3 protein: CASSLVRALSEQFF. The CDR3 DNA is TGTGCCAGCAGTTTGGTGCGGGCCCTTAGTGAGCAGTTCTTC.

In this sample, this clone turned up many times. The chain joins TRBV29-1 to TRBJ2-7; D may be TRBD2 (5 bases). Germline CDR1 reads SQVTM; CDR2 reads ANQGSEA. V was cut by 5 bases and J by 5 bases, with 13 bases left in between. The CDR3 has 12 residues. The CDR3 DNA sequence: TGCAGCGTTCGGAGCGGCACTCACGAGCAGTACTTC. Residues: CSVRSGTHEQYF.